The following is a T cell receptor beta chain sequence with its context. Its antigen is not identified. The data were taken from a study of cytomegalovirus exposure and HLA in healthy donors. CDR3 length: 14 amino acids. V was clipped by 4 bases and J by 7 bases; unmatched bases: 7. CDR1 MDHEN and CDR2 SYDVKM come from the germline V gene. Vbeta (60) and Jbeta (13) primers were used in the PCR. Clones were read by immunoSEQ multiplex PCR, and TCRdb kept only the in-frame ones, dropping some. The repertoire holds 150,000 to 200,000 clones, with roughly 80% as singletons. The study's findings and limits: One variant, a missense change in DCLRE1C, was linked in a later analysis to TCR beta V- and J-gene trimming. What was likely a sequencing artifact was a cluster of highly shared sequence variants. Later, an analysis found that common viral pathogens appeared to be linked with several of the most significant clusters. Associated with cytomegalovirus, according to the listing, were 150 to 200 TCR beta chains.

J is TRBJ2-1 and V is TRBV28, with TRBD1 matching 7 bases. Material for sequencing was PBMCs. The sequence derives from a male donor in good health and CMV-seronegative. The CDR3 here is CASSSGTVGNEQFF. CDR3 DNA sequence: TGTGCCAGCAGTTCGGGGACAGTAGGAAATGAGCAGTTCTTC.